This T cell receptor beta chain was sequenced for a study of long-term antiretroviral therapy in people with HIV. Study-level background: In the earliest collections, sampling predates the 2015 immediate-ART recommendation by about a decade.

Trimming pared 5 bases from V and 8 bases from J, leaving 10 bases between. This CDR3 is built from 12 residues. The germline V gene encodes CDR1 SGHAT and CDR2 FQDESV (reference sequence). The assay, immunoSEQ v3.0, was run at survey level. Repertoires were generated with immunoSEQ multiplex PCR, while TCRdb's copy carries only in-frame clones and drops some. This table holds 44,000 or so clones, around 96% found once. The sequence came from a woman in her forties or fifties with HIV. The specimen comprised unsorted PBMCs, sampled 3.7 years after starting antiretroviral therapy. The genes are TRBV11-1 and TRBJ2-1, with D hard to call. CDR3: CASSPGRHEQFF. CDR3 DNA: TGTGCCAGCAGCCCGGGCCGACATGAGCAGTTCTTC.